A selection of T cell receptor beta chains follows, all from one sample in a study of T-cell memory formation after mild COVID-19. MiXCR was run by TCRdb on the 5' RACE reads, yielding one entry per CDR3 protein. Of about 400,000 distinct CDR3 sequences listed, 14% were seen once; the top ten hold about 20%. The sequenced sample consisted of PBMCs or a T cell subset sorted from them (not recorded which). Receptor source: a man younger than 35 who had mild COVID-19 (a few samples of this study predate the infection). Cell type and time point are not known. Each CDR3 is given with its conserved first and last residue. Fields, in order: D gene, clone size, J gene, V gene, CDR3 protein, CDR3 DNA. The D gene is left open where the match is weak. Clone size is stated in some rows and not others, as once, few, many or a class when expanded.

d_call: TRBD2; clone_size: NA; j_call: TRBJ2-5; v_call: TRBV4-3; cdr3_aa: CASSPSGLGETQYF; cdr3_nt: TGCGCCAGCAGCCCTAGCGGGCTGGGAGAGACCCAGTACTTC
d_call: NA; clone_size: few; j_call: TRBJ2-1; v_call: TRBV7-7; cdr3_aa: CASSLGGLADEQFF; cdr3_nt: TGTGCCAGCAGCTTAGGGGGACTCGCCGATGAGCAGTTCTTC
d_call: NA; clone_size: few; j_call: TRBJ1-5; v_call: TRBV7-3; cdr3_aa: CASSYRQMLWSNQPQHF; cdr3_nt: TGTGCCAGCAGCTACAGACAGATGTTATGGAGCAATCAGCCCCAGCATTTT
d_call: NA; clone_size: NA; j_call: TRBJ2-3; v_call: TRBV7-7; cdr3_aa: CASSLVSPTGRGLASTDTQYF; cdr3_nt: TGTGCTAGCAGCTTAGTTAGTCCAACTGGGAGGGGGCTAGCTAGCACAGATACGCAGTATTTT
d_call: TRBD2; clone_size: few; j_call: TRBJ2-1; v_call: TRBV4-1; cdr3_aa: CASSQRLAGAQFF; cdr3_nt: TGCGCCAGCAGCCAGCGACTAGCGGGTGCGCAGTTCTTC
d_call: TRBD1; clone_size: NA; j_call: TRBJ2-5; v_call: TRBV7-2; cdr3_aa: CASSFPGQGLGETQYF; cdr3_nt: TGTGCCAGCAGCTTCCCTGGACAGGGCCTCGGAGAGACCCAGTACTTC
d_call: NA; clone_size: few; j_call: TRBJ2-1; v_call: TRBV24-1; cdr3_aa: CATSDLLQTAEEQFF; cdr3_nt: TGTGCCACCAGTGATTTGCTTCAGACAGCGGAGGAGCAGTTCTTC
d_call: NA; clone_size: few; j_call: TRBJ1-2; v_call: TRBV6-5; cdr3_aa: CASTRGGPVYGYTF; cdr3_nt: TGTGCCAGTACCCGTGGGGGGCCTGTCTATGGCTACACCTTC
d_call: TRBD2; clone_size: few; j_call: TRBJ2-3; v_call: TRBV27; cdr3_aa: CATQPGRKGTSGYTDTQYF; cdr3_nt: TGTGCCACCCAACCGGGACGCAAAGGGACTAGCGGATACACAGATACGCAGTATTTT
d_call: TRBD1; clone_size: NA; j_call: TRBJ1-5; v_call: TRBV7-2; cdr3_aa: CASSADRGRYQPQHF; cdr3_nt: TGTGCCAGCAGCGCCGACAGGGGGAGATATCAGCCCCAGCATTTT
d_call: NA; clone_size: many; j_call: TRBJ2-2; v_call: TRBV25-1; cdr3_aa: CASKETGELFF; cdr3_nt: TGTGCCAGCAAGGAAACCGGGGAGCTGTTTTTT
d_call: NA; clone_size: NA; j_call: TRBJ1-4; v_call: TRBV6-1; cdr3_aa: CASSEKEKLFF; cdr3_nt: TGTGCCAGCAGTGAAAAGGAAAAACTGTTTTTT
d_call: NA; clone_size: few; j_call: TRBJ2-3; v_call: TRBV2; cdr3_aa: CASSEQGNWDTQYF; cdr3_nt: TGTGCCAGCAGTGAACAAGGGAATTGGGATACGCAGTATTTT
d_call: NA; clone_size: many; j_call: TRBJ2-3; v_call: TRBV25-1; cdr3_aa: CASSQPSGAGVYADTQYF; cdr3_nt: TGTGCCAGCAGTCAACCGTCGGGCGCAGGGGTATACGCAGATACGCAGTATTTT
d_call: TRBD1; clone_size: many; j_call: TRBJ2-5; v_call: TRBV3-1; cdr3_aa: CASSLTGVEETQYF; cdr3_nt: TGTGCCAGCAGCCTGACAGGGGTGGAGGAGACCCAGTACTTC
d_call: NA; clone_size: NA; j_call: TRBJ1-1; v_call: TRBV10-3; cdr3_aa: CAISESGFEAFF; cdr3_nt: TGTGCCATCAGTGAGTCCGGGTTCGAAGCTTTCTTT
d_call: NA; clone_size: NA; j_call: TRBJ2-5; v_call: TRBV24-1; cdr3_aa: CATSGLTYVRETQYF; cdr3_nt: TGTGCCACCAGTGGCTTGACATATGTCCGAGAGACCCAGTACTTC
d_call: TRBD1; clone_size: NA; j_call: TRBJ1-1; v_call: TRBV7-2; cdr3_aa: CASSSDRVTEAFF; cdr3_nt: TGTGCCAGCAGCTCGGACAGGGTCACTGAAGCTTTCTTT
d_call: TRBD2; clone_size: few; j_call: TRBJ2-1; v_call: TRBV5-1; cdr3_aa: CASSLLPAGENEQFF; cdr3_nt: TGCGCCAGCAGCTTGCTCCCTGCGGGAGAAAATGAGCAGTTCTTC
d_call: NA; clone_size: few; j_call: TRBJ1-2; v_call: TRBV10-3; cdr3_aa: CAISESLDLPGYTF; cdr3_nt: TGTGCCATCAGTGAGTCGCTGGACCTACCGGGCTACACCTTC
d_call: NA; clone_size: few; j_call: TRBJ2-1; v_call: TRBV20-1; cdr3_aa: CSARGGMGPYNEQFF; cdr3_nt: TGCAGTGCTAGGGGGGGAATGGGGCCCTACAATGAGCAGTTCTTC
d_call: NA; clone_size: NA; j_call: TRBJ2-1; v_call: TRBV7-9; cdr3_aa: CASSLEGGAFNEQFF; cdr3_nt: TGTGCCAGCAGCTTGGAGGGGGGGGCCTTCAATGAGCAGTTCTTC
d_call: NA; clone_size: NA; j_call: TRBJ1-2; v_call: TRBV30; cdr3_aa: CARRRESNYGYTF; cdr3_nt: TGTGCCAGACGGAGGGAATCTAACTATGGCTACACCTTC
d_call: TRBD1; clone_size: NA; j_call: TRBJ2-1; v_call: TRBV7-3; cdr3_aa: CASSLGVEGAAYNEQFF; cdr3_nt: TGTGCCAGCAGCTTAGGGGTCGAGGGGGCCGCCTACAATGAGCAGTTCTTC
d_call: TRBD1; clone_size: NA; j_call: TRBJ1-5; v_call: TRBV12-3/TRBV12-4; cdr3_aa: CASSTGQGANQPQHF; cdr3_nt: TGTGCCAGCAGTACCGGACAGGGGGCGAATCAGCCCCAGCATTTT
d_call: TRBD2; clone_size: few; j_call: TRBJ2-7; v_call: TRBV9; cdr3_aa: CASSVDPGGSTYEQYF; cdr3_nt: TGTGCCAGCAGCGTAGATCCTGGCGGGAGTACCTACGAGCAGTACTTC
d_call: NA; clone_size: NA; j_call: TRBJ1-1; v_call: TRBV7-2; cdr3_aa: CASSDPRVWNTEAFF; cdr3_nt: TGTGCCAGCAGCGACCCCCGGGTTTGGAACACTGAAGCTTTCTTT
d_call: TRBD1; clone_size: NA; j_call: TRBJ1-2; v_call: TRBV20-1; cdr3_aa: CSASPPGGNYGYTF; cdr3_nt: TGCAGTGCTAGCCCCCCAGGGGGTAACTATGGCTACACCTTC
d_call: TRBD1; clone_size: few; j_call: TRBJ2-7; v_call: TRBV7-2; cdr3_aa: CASSATGTGHYEQYF; cdr3_nt: TGTGCCAGCAGCGCAACCGGGACAGGGCATTACGAGCAGTACTTC
d_call: TRBD1; clone_size: NA; j_call: TRBJ1-3; v_call: TRBV7-9; cdr3_aa: CASSLRTGEYTIYF; cdr3_nt: TGTGCCAGCAGCTTACGGACAGGGGAATACACCATATATTTT
d_call: TRBD2; clone_size: many; j_call: TRBJ2-3; v_call: TRBV12-3/TRBV12-4; cdr3_aa: CASRIGGAADTQYF; cdr3_nt: TGTGCCAGCAGGATCGGGGGGGCGGCAGATACGCAGTATTTT
d_call: NA; clone_size: NA; j_call: TRBJ2-3; v_call: TRBV5-1; cdr3_aa: CASSFSHSTDTQYF; cdr3_nt: TGCGCCAGCAGCTTCTCCCATTCCACAGATACGCAGTATTTT
d_call: TRBD2; clone_size: NA; j_call: TRBJ2-1; v_call: TRBV6-5; cdr3_aa: CASSPRGTSGRNEQFF; cdr3_nt: TGTGCCAGCAGTCCCAGGGGGACTAGCGGGAGGAATGAGCAGTTCTTC
d_call: NA; clone_size: NA; j_call: TRBJ1-1; v_call: TRBV7-8; cdr3_aa: CASRGSIGAFF; cdr3_nt: TGTGCCAGCAGGGGCTCTATTGGAGCTTTCTTT
d_call: NA; clone_size: few; j_call: TRBJ2-4; v_call: TRBV28; cdr3_aa: CASNLSAKNIQYF; cdr3_nt: TGTGCCAGCAATCTATCAGCCAAAAACATTCAGTACTTC
d_call: NA; clone_size: many; j_call: TRBJ2-1; v_call: TRBV12-3/TRBV12-4; cdr3_aa: CASSRGGQGNEQFF; cdr3_nt: TGTGCCAGCAGCCGCGGGGGCCAGGGGAATGAGCAGTTCTTC
d_call: NA; clone_size: few; j_call: TRBJ2-7; v_call: TRBV29-1; cdr3_aa: CSVAGDGSRREQYF; cdr3_nt: TGCAGCGTTGCTGGGGACGGTTCCCGTCGAGAGCAGTACTTC
d_call: TRBD2; clone_size: few; j_call: TRBJ2-3; v_call: TRBV7-9; cdr3_aa: CASSNPSLAGGASTDTQYF; cdr3_nt: TGTGCCAGCAGCAACCCCTCACTAGCGGGGGGTGCTAGCACAGATACGCAGTATTTT
d_call: NA; clone_size: NA; j_call: TRBJ2-7; v_call: TRBV3-1; cdr3_aa: CASRDRQRAGEQYF; cdr3_nt: TGTGCCAGCAGGGATCGACAGAGAGCGGGCGAGCAGTACTTC
d_call: NA; clone_size: NA; j_call: TRBJ2-7; v_call: TRBV20-1; cdr3_aa: CSVGSQSYEQYF; cdr3_nt: TGCAGTGTCGGGAGTCAGTCCTACGAGCAGTACTTC
d_call: NA; clone_size: NA; j_call: TRBJ1-2; v_call: TRBV7-9; cdr3_aa: CASSQGGGGRGYTF; cdr3_nt: TGTGCCAGCAGCCAAGGCGGCGGGGGACGGGGCTACACCTTC
d_call: NA; clone_size: NA; j_call: TRBJ2-5; v_call: TRBV6-6; cdr3_aa: CASSYRVETQYF; cdr3_nt: TGTGCCAGCAGTTACAGGGTAGAGACCCAGTACTTC
d_call: NA; clone_size: NA; j_call: TRBJ1-2; v_call: TRBV5-6; cdr3_aa: CASSLAEGQGYTF; cdr3_nt: TGTGCCAGCAGCTTGGCCGAAGGGCAAGGCTACACCTTC
d_call: TRBD2; clone_size: few; j_call: TRBJ2-1; v_call: TRBV4-3; cdr3_aa: CASSQERLLAGAHNEQFF; cdr3_nt: TGCGCCAGCAGCCAGGAACGACTGCTAGCGGGCGCCCACAATGAGCAGTTCTTC
d_call: NA; clone_size: few; j_call: TRBJ2-1; v_call: TRBV7-3; cdr3_aa: CASSRDSRGITYNEQFF; cdr3_nt: TGTGCCAGCAGCCGCGATAGCCGGGGGATCACCTACAATGAGCAGTTCTTC